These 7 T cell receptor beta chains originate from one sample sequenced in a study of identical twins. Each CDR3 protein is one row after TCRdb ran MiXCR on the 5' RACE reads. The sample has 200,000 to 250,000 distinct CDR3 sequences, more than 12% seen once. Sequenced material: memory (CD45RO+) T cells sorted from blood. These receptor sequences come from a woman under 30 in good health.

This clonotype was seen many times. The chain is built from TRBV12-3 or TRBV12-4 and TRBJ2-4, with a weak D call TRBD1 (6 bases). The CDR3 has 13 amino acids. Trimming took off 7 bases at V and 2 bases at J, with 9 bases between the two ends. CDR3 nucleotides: TGTGCCAGCACTGGGACACCCAAAAACATTCAGTACTTC. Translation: CASTGTPKNIQYF.

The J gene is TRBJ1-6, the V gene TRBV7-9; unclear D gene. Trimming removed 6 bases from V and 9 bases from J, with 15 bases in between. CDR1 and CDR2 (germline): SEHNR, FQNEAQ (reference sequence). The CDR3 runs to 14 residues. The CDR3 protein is CASSANQNGSPLHF. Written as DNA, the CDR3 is TGTGCCAGCAGTGCCAATCAGAACGGTTCACCCCTCCACTTT.

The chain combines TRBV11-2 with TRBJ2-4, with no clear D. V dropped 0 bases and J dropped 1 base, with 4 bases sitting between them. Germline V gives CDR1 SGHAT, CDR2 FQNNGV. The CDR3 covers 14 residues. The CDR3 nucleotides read TGTGCCAGCAGCTTAGATCAGGCCAAAAACATTCAGTACTTC. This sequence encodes CASSLDQAKNIQYF. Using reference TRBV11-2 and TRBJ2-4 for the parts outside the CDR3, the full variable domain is EAGVAQSPRYKIIEKRQSVAFWCNPISGHATLYWYQQILGQGPKLLIQFQNNGVVDDSQLPKDRFSAERLKGVDSTLKIQPAKLEDSAVYLCASSLDQAKNIQYFGAGTRLSVL.

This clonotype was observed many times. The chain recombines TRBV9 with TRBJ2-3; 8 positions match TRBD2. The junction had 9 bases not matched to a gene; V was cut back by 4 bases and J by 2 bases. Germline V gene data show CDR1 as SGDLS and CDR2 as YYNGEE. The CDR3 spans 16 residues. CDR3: CASSPGVAGNTDTQYF. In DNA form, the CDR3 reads TGTGCCAGCAGCCCTGGGGTAGCGGGAAACACAGATACGCAGTATTTT. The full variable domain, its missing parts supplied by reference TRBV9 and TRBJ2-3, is DSGVTQTPKHLITATGQRVTLRCSPRSGDLSVYWYQQSLDQGLQFLIQYYNGEERAKGNILERFSAQQFPDLHSELNLSSLELGDSALYFCASSPGVAGNTDTQYFGPGTRLTVL.

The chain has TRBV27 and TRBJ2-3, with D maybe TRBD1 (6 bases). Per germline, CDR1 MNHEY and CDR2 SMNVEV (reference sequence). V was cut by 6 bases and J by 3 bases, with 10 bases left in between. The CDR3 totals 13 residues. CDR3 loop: CASRHQGTDTQYF. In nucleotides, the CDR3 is TGTGCCAGCAGGCATCAGGGGACAGATACGCAGTATTTT.

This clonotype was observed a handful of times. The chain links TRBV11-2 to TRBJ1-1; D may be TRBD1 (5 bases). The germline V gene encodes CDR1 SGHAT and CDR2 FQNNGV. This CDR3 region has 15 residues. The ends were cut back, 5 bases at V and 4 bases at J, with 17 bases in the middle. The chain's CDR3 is CASSRRGVGSTEAFF. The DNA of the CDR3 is TGTGCCAGCAGCAGGAGAGGGGTCGGCAGCACTGAAGCTTTCTTT.

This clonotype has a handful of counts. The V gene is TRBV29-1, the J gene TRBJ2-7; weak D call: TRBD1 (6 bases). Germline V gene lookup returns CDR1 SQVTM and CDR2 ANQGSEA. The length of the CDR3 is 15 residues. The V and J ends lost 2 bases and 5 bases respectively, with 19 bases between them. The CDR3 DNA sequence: TGCAGCGTTGAACGATCGCAGGGGCCAGGGGACGAGCAGTACTTC. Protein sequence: CSVERSQGPGDEQYF.